This TCR beta chain derives from a study of blood T cell repertoires in COVID-19. Turning to the study itself: The cDNA or gDNA used as material had been derived from T cells, B-cell-depleted T cells, or PBMCs.

Study processing details: Estimation of nucleated cell counts relied on the amplification of reference gene primers. TCRdb keeps only in-frame clones here, not all; method: immunoSEQ multiplex PCR. V and J calls and clone size follow that table, whereas D and trimming were derived from the DNA. The data contain hundreds of thousands of clones, around nine tenths of them singletons. The CDR3 is 14 residues long. Trimming removed 2 bases from V and 3 bases from J, with 10 bases in between. Germline V gene lookup returns CDR1 MNHEY and CDR2 SMNVEV (reference sequence). The sequenced sample was peripheral blood. The chain has TRBV27 and TRBJ1-2, with no clear D. The source is a woman in her forties or fifties with active or convalescent COVID-19. CDR3 loop: CASSLGGFDYGYTF. The CDR3 bases are TGTGCCAGCAGTTTAGGAGGGTTCGACTATGGCTACACCTTC.